The 12 T cell receptor beta chains presented below share a single source sample, sequenced in a study of T cell repertoires in aging, cancer and after chemotherapy. Amplification of TCR beta used genomic DNA extracted from peripheral blood. TRB rearrangements spanning V, D and J were amplified using mixed TRB-A/B primers. In TCRdb, the multiplex PCR reads were re-called with MiXCR into one record per CDR3 protein. Among several thousand distinct CDR3 sequences listed, 54% were seen once. The sample consisted of blood. All receptors derive from a human donor with a solid tumor.

Remarks on this clonotype: One end of the junction fails to match germline, which may point to a read error. The chain links TRBV6-1 to TRBJ2-2, with 8 bases lining up with TRBD2. The V gene's germline CDR1 is MNHNS and CDR2 SASEGT. This CDR3 has 14 amino acids. The CDR3: CASSISGNAGELFF. The CDR3 region has the DNA TGTGCCAGCAGCATTAGCGGGAACGCCGGGGAGCTGTTTTTT.

The chain couples TRBV28 to TRBJ2-2; D perhaps matches TRBD1 (6 bases). V lost 6 bases, J lost 0 bases, and 11 bases lay in between. The CDR3 totals 15 residues. Per the germline V gene, CDR1 is MDHEN and CDR2 is SYDVKM. In DNA form, the CDR3 reads TGTGCCAGCAGCACCGGGACAACGAACACCGGGGAGCTGTTTTTT. This codes for CASSTGTTNTGELFF.

This clonotype was counted between two and nine times. The chain employs TRBV6-5 and TRBJ2-6, with D hard to call. The V gene's germline CDR1 is MNHEY and CDR2 SVGAGI. V was cut by 3 bases and J by 0 bases, with 12 bases left in between. The length of the CDR3 is 17 residues. The CDR3 protein is CASSYFRMGSGANVLTF. CDR3 DNA: TGTGCCAGCAGTTATTTTAGGATGGGCTCTGGGGCCAACGTCCTGACTTTC.

The genes are TRBV18 and TRBJ2-5, with 9 bases aligning to TRBD2. The CDR3 is 14 amino acids. The V and J ends lost 4 bases and 1 base, in that order; junction bases with no gene match: 1. The germline V gene has CDR1 KGHSH and CDR2 LQKENI. The CDR3 coding sequence is TGTGCCAGCTCACGGCGGGAGGGCCAAGAGACCCAGTACTTC. This codes for CASSRREGQETQYF.

In this sample, this clonotype turned up a few times. The chain couples TRBV20-1 to TRBJ1-2; D possibly corresponds to TRBD1 (5 bases). V lost 5 bases and J lost 3, with 16 bases in between. Germline CDR1 is DFQATT and CDR2 is SNEGSKA (reference sequence). The CDR3 is made up of 14 amino acids. The chain's CDR3 is CSADSGRSDYGYTF. In DNA form, the CDR3 reads TGCAGTGCTGATTCGGGACGGTCGGACTATGGCTACACCTTC.

J is TRBJ1-2 and V is TRBV29-1; weak D call: TRBD1 (5 bases). Germline loops: CDR1 SQVTM, CDR2 ANQGSEA. Trimming shortened V by 3 bases and J by 5 bases, and 13 bases separated the two germline ends. The CDR3 extends over 13 amino acids. CDR3: CSVDRARGYGYTF. The CDR3 DNA is TGCAGCGTTGACAGGGCCCGAGGGTATGGCTACACCTTC.

The CDR3 DNA sequence: TGTGCCAGCAGCTTAGTGGGCGGGGGCTCCTACAATGAGCAGTTCTTC. Translating gives CASSLVGGGSYNEQFF. This chain links TRBV11-2 with TRBJ2-1; 7 nucleotides line up with TRBD2. The CDR3 contains 16 residues. Germline V gene lookup returns CDR1 SGHAT and CDR2 FQNNGV. V dropped 1 base and J dropped 0; count of bases not matched to a gene: 3. Full variable domain (outside the CDR3, taken from reference TRBV11-2 and TRBJ2-1): EAGVAQSPRYKIIEKRQSVAFWCNPISGHATLYWYQQILGQGPKLLIQFQNNGVVDDSQLPKDRFSAERLKGVDSTLKIQPAKLEDSAVYLCASSLVGGGSYNEQFFGPGTRLTVL.

This clonotype was seen a few times. The chain couples TRBV20-1 to TRBJ2-2; D is possibly TRBD2 (5 bases). The V end was cut by 3 bases, the J end by 2 bases, with 10 bases between. There are 14 residues in the CDR3. From germline, CDR1 is DFQATT and CDR2 SNEGSKA (reference sequence). CDR3 coding DNA: TGCAGTGCTAGGGAGGTTCGCAACACCGGGGAGCTGTTTTTT. This codes for CSAREVRNTGELFF.

This clonotype turned up a few times. The V call is TRBV20-1, the J call TRBJ2-2; 7 nucleotides align to TRBD1. The CDR3 is made up of 14 amino acids. The V gene's germline CDR1 is DFQATT and CDR2 SNEGSKA (reference sequence). J lost 0 bases, V lost 5 bases, and 3 bases had no gene match. CDR3 in amino acids: CSAGQEANTGELFF. The CDR3 region has the DNA TGCAGTGCTGGACAGGAGGCGAACACCGGGGAGCTGTTTTTT.

The rearrangement joins TRBV11-2 to TRBJ2-7, with no clear D. V shed 6 bases and J shed 0 bases, with 15 bases lying between them. This CDR3 contains 15 residues. In germline, CDR1 is SGHAT, CDR2 FQNNGV. CDR3 DNA sequence: TGTGCCAGCAGTTCCAGACGTCGGGTCTCCTACGAGCAGTACTTC. Residues: CASSSRRRVSYEQYF.

The chain has TRBV5-4 and TRBJ2-5; unclear D gene. The CDR3 is 13 residues long. Germline CDR1 reads SGHNT; CDR2 reads YYREEE (reference sequence). The V end lost 0 bases, the J end lost 4 bases, and 7 bases lay between the germline ends. The CDR3 nucleotides read TGTGCCAGCAGCTTGGATAGGGCAGAGACCCAGTACTTC. Encoded protein: CASSLDRAETQYF.

The rearrangement links TRBV6-1 to TRBJ2-7; 9 positions match TRBD2. CDR3 length: 13 residues. Germline CDR1 reads MNHNS; CDR2 reads SASEGT. V dropped 8 bases and J dropped 3; count of bases not matched to a gene: 5. CDR3 in amino acids: CASGGLAYYEQYF. CDR3 sequence (DNA): TGTGCCAGCGGGGGACTAGCTTACTACGAGCAGTACTTC.